The rows below give T cell receptor beta chains drawn from one sample of a study of PD-L1 blockade in urothelial cancer. Libraries were prepared by immunoSEQ multiplex PCR; TCRdb keeps only in-frame clonotypes and omits some of them. The repertoire holds tens of thousands of clones, with 65% to 90% as singletons. This sample comprised PBMCs, obtained around atezolizumab (anti-PD-L1) treatment. Receptors were obtained from a man in his 70s with urothelial cancer. Each CDR3 is given with its conserved first and last residue. The order of the fields is V gene, J gene, CDR3 length, D gene, clone size, CDR3 protein, CDR3 DNA. D genes are given only for firm matches. A clone size is listed for some rows: how often the clone was seen (once, few, many), or a class if it is expanded.

TRBV4-1,TRBJ2-7,17,TRBD2,.,CASSQDMFSGSIYEQYF,TGCGCCAGCAGCCAAGATATGTTTAGCGGGAGTATCTACGAGCAGTACTTC
TRBV9,TRBJ2-1,15,.,.,CASSVGGGAYNEQFF,TGTGCCAGCAGCGTAGGCGGAGGGGCCTACAATGAGCAGTTCTTC
TRBV28,TRBJ2-1,12,.,.,CASSSGVSEQFF,TGTGCCAGCTCGTCGGGAGTTAGTGAGCAGTTCTTC
TRBV30,TRBJ2-7,13,.,.,CAWGPGTPYEQYF,TGTGCCTGGGGTCCCGGGACACCCTACGAGCAGTACTTC
TRBV6-5,TRBJ2-2,15,.,once,CASSYGRANTGELFF,TGTGCCAGCAGTTACGGCAGGGCGAACACCGGGGAGCTGTTTTTT
TRBV5-1,TRBJ2-1,14,.,.,CASSLRLMGHEQFF,TGCGCCAGCAGCTTGCGTCTAATGGGCCATGAGCAGTTCTTC
TRBV19,TRBJ1-2,15,TRBD1,.,CASSTIPRGTGGYTF,TGTGCCAGTAGTACCATCCCCAGGGGGACGGGTGGCTACACCTTC
TRBV28,TRBJ1-1,14,.,.,CASSLMAGGTEAFF,TGTGCCAGCAGTTTAATGGCGGGTGGGACTGAAGCTTTCTTT
TRBV5-6,TRBJ1-1,14,TRBD1,.,CASSWGPGGTEAFF,TGTGCCAGCAGCTGGGGGCCAGGGGGCACTGAAGCTTTCTTT
TRBV5-1,TRBJ1-5,13,TRBD1,.,CASSLSGGQPQHF,TGCGCCAGCAGCTTGTCAGGGGGGCAGCCCCAGCATTTT
TRBV18,TRBJ1-1,14,.,few,CASSPAGLSTEAFF,TGTGCCAGCTCACCAGCAGGGTTATCCACTGAAGCTTTCTTT
TRBV5-4,TRBJ2-7,17,TRBD2,.,CASSTRASTSGTYEQYF,TGTGCCAGCAGCACTAGAGCTTCGACTAGCGGTACCTACGAGCAGTACTTC
TRBV7-9,TRBJ2-5,14,TRBD2,.,CASRPGGAVETQYF,TGTGCCAGCAGACCCGGGGGGGCGGTGGAGACCCAGTACTTC
TRBV6-5,TRBJ1-2,13,.,.,CASSRQPNYGYTF,TGTGCCAGCAGTCGACAGCCAAACTATGGCTACACCTTC
TRBV5-1,TRBJ2-1,17,TRBD2,.,CASSLGWGSGSSYEQFF,TGCGCCAGCAGCTTGGGTTGGGGGAGCGGGAGTTCCTATGAGCAGTTCTTC
TRBV5-4,TRBJ2-3,15,TRBD2,.,CASSPLAGVGRYAYF,TGTGCCAGCAGCCCATTAGCGGGAGTGGGCAGATACGCGTATTTT
TRBV29-1,TRBJ2-1,13,TRBD2,once,CSSRLAGGREQFF,TGCAGCTCCCGACTAGCGGGAGGACGCGAGCAGTTCTTC
TRBV25-1,TRBJ2-4,15,TRBD1,.,CASSEPQGAPDIQYF,TGTGCCAGCAGTGAACCCCAGGGGGCGCCGGACATTCAGTACTTC
TRBV30,TRBJ1-2,13,.,.,CAWRPTGIYGYTF,TGTGCCTGGAGACCTACGGGGATTTATGGCTACACCTTC
TRBV28,TRBJ2-7,12,TRBD2,.,CASRRGVYEQYF,TGTGCCTCCCGACGGGGGGTCTACGAGCAGTACTTC
TRBV7-6,TRBJ1-3,14,.,.,CASSPSTAGNTIYF,TGTGCCAGCAGCCCCTCGACAGCTGGAAACACCATATATTTT
TRBV11-1,TRBJ2-7,16,.,.,CASSLRVTRGAYEQYF,TGTGCCAGCAGCTTACGAGTCACCAGGGGGGCCTACGAGCAGTACTTC
TRBV6-1,TRBJ2-5,13,.,once,CASSENGRETQYF,TGTGCCAGCAGTGAAAATGGGCGTGAGACCCAGTACTTC
TRBV28,TRBJ2-7,16,.,.,CASHQGALAGSYEQYF,TGTGCCAGCCACCAGGGGGCCCTAGCGGGGTCCTACGAGCAGTACTTC
TRBV29-1,TRBJ2-1,17,.,.,CSVEDLDLGSSYNEQFF,TGCAGCGTTGAAGATCTGGACCTGGGGAGCTCCTACAATGAGCAGTTCTTC
TRBV9,TRBJ1-1,14,.,few,CASSVGEGRTEAFF,TGTGCCAGCAGCGTAGGGGAGGGAAGGACTGAAGCTTTCTTT
TRBV5-1,TRBJ2-2,15,.,.,CASSLGASNTGELFF,TGCGCCAGCAGCTTGGGGGCCTCGAACACCGGGGAGCTGTTTTTT
TRBV5-4,TRBJ1-6,14,.,.,CASSWTGGNSPLHF,TGTGCCAGCAGCTGGACGGGGGGTAATTCACCCCTCCACTTT
TRBV7-6,TRBJ2-5,15,TRBD2,few,CASSPPLAGVETQYF,TGTGCCAGCAGCCCGCCACTAGCGGGTGTCGAGACCCAGTACTTC
TRBV21-1,TRBJ2-1,19,.,few,CASSKVGRAHHPLYNEQFF,TGTGCCAGCAGCAAAGTTGGGAGGGCCCACCACCCGCTCTACAATGAGCAGTTCTTC
TRBV27,TRBJ2-1,16,TRBD2,.,CASSPRTSWSYNEQFF,TGTGCCAGCAGTCCCAGGACTAGCTGGTCCTACAATGAGCAGTTCTTC
TRBV9,TRBJ1-1,16,.,.,CASSVGQILMNTEAFF,TGTGCCAGCAGCGTAGGACAGATATTAATGAACACTGAAGCTTTCTTT
TRBV27,TRBJ2-7,15,TRBD1,.,CASSPRQGSPHEQYF,TGTGCCAGCAGTCCACGACAGGGCTCTCCCCACGAGCAGTACTTC
TRBV11-2,TRBJ2-5,14,.,.,CASSLVQGQETQYF,TGTGCCAGCAGCTTAGTCCAGGGACAAGAGACCCAGTACTTC
TRBV5-4,TRBJ2-2,18,TRBD2,.,CASSSKTSGTMNTGELFF,TGTGCCAGCAGCTCGAAGACTAGCGGGACGATGAACACCGGGGAGCTGTTTTTT
TRBV7-9,TRBJ1-1,15,TRBD1,.,CASLPGTGDRTEAFF,TGTGCCAGCCTCCCAGGGACAGGGGATAGGACTGAAGCTTTCTTT
TRBV7-2,TRBJ1-2,13,.,.,CASSLGWSNGYTF,TGTGCCAGCAGCTTAGGGTGGTCTAATGGCTACACCTTC
TRBV5-1,TRBJ1-4,15,.,once,CASSHGGTENEKLFF,TGCGCCAGCAGTCACGGGGGGACGGAAAATGAAAAACTGTTTTTT
TRBV30,TRBJ1-5,13,TRBD1,.,CAWSLQGNQPQHF,TGTGCCTGGAGTTTACAGGGGAATCAGCCCCAGCATTTT
TRBV5-4,TRBJ1-2,14,.,once,CASSRGWTNYGYTF,TGTGCCAGCAGCCGGGGGTGGACCAACTATGGCTACACCTTC
TRBV5-4,TRBJ2-7,15,.,.,CASSPDPTAMYEQYF,TGTGCCAGCAGCCCGGATCCGACAGCAATGTACGAGCAGTACTTC
TRBV18,TRBJ2-7,16,TRBD1,.,CASSQQTGDLSYEQYF,TGTGCCAGCTCACAACAAACAGGGGACCTCTCCTACGAGCAGTACTTC
TRBV4-1,TRBJ2-1,14,TRBD2,.,CASSQGGGYNEQFF,TGCGCCAGCAGCCAAGGGGGGGGATACAATGAGCAGTTCTTC
TRBV9,TRBJ2-3,17,TRBD1,.,CASSARRGGQSTDTQYF,TGTGCCAGCAGCGCCCGAAGAGGGGGACAGAGCACAGATACGCAGTATTTT